This record covers a single T cell receptor beta chain. These data come from a study of blood T cell repertoires in COVID-19. Study-level information: In each case, the material was cDNA or gDNA derived from T cells, B-cell-depleted T cells, or PBMCs.

Researchers sorted participants into cohorts using their self-reported clinical history. This CDR3 contains 15 residues. From germline, CDR1 is LGHDT and CDR2 YNNKEL (reference sequence). The V gene lost 1 base and the J gene lost 3 bases, with 12 bases spanning the gap. Using immunoSEQ multiplex PCR, the repertoire was profiled, and TCRdb retains in-frame clones only, with some absent. This sample has about 280,000 clones, with 85% found just once. This receptor was identified in a woman in her fifties or sixties who had recovered from COVID-19. The chain has TRBV3-1 (or the pseudogene TRBV3-2) and TRBJ1-1; D may be TRBD1 (5 bases). The sequenced material came from PBMCs or T cells enriched from blood (not recorded which). Here the CDR3 reads CASSQGALGHTEAFF. The CDR3 DNA sequence: TGTGCCAGCAGCCAAGGGGCCTTGGGGCACACTGAAGCTTTCTTT.